These 8 T cell receptor beta chains share one sample of origin, sequenced in a study of identical twins. MiXCR, run by TCRdb on the 5' RACE reads, gives a single entry per CDR3 protein. Of more than 200,000 distinct CDR3 sequences detected, 11% to 15% appear once; the ten largest clones hold approximately 10%. What was sequenced was memory (CD45RO+) T cells sorted from blood. The source of these receptors is a woman aged 18-29 years in good health.

This clonotype has more than one count but fewer than ten. The CDR3, as DNA: TGCAGTGCTAGAGATCAGGGGACGTACTCTAGCACAGATACGCAGTATTTT. As protein: CSARDQGTYSSTDTQYF. This sequence joins TRBV20-1 and TRBJ2-3; D is perhaps TRBD1 (6 bases). The CDR3 is 17 amino acids. The germline V and J ends were trimmed by 0 bases and 0 bases, with 16 bases remaining between them. Looked up from germline, CDR1 is DFQATT and CDR2 is SNEGSKA (reference sequence).

The sample holds many counts of this clonotype. The chain links TRBV6-4 to TRBJ2-2; tentative D call: TRBD2 (5 bases). Germline V CDR1 and CDR2: MRHNA, SNTAGT. Deletions cut 11 bases from V and 2 bases from J, with 12 bases between. The CDR3 loop spans 13 amino acids. The CDR3, as DNA: TGTGCCTCCCGGGGAGATAACACCGGGGAGCTGTTTTTT. Encoded protein: CASRGDNTGELFF.

V is TRBV28 and J is TRBJ2-7; 11 positions match TRBD1. The CDR3 extends over 15 amino acids. The germline gives CDR1 MDHEN, CDR2 SYDVKM. V was pared by 7 bases and J by 3 bases, with 8 bases of the junction left unmatched. CDR3 nucleotides: TGTGCCAGCACCACCCCGGGACAGGGGGACTACGAGCAGTACTTC. Translation: CASTTPGQGDYEQYF.

This clonotype was seen repeatedly, ten times or more. The chain joins TRBV11-2 to TRBJ1-1; perhaps TRBD1 as D (5 bases). This CDR3 is 13 amino acids long. With 1 base removed from V and 7 bases from J, the gap between germline ends came to 10 bases. Per the germline V gene, CDR1 is SGHAT and CDR2 is FQNNGV. The CDR3 spells CASSLAPRGEAFF. In DNA, the CDR3 is TGTGCCAGCAGCTTAGCCCCAAGGGGTGAAGCTTTCTTT.

In this sample, this clonotype turned up a few times. V is TRBV7-2 and J is TRBJ2-1; weak D call: TRBD2 (7 bases). Germline V gene sequence: CDR1 SGHTA, CDR2 FQGNSA. CDR3 length equals 16 residues. V lost 5 bases to trimming and J lost 2 bases, with 16 bases between them. This chain's CDR3 is CASSRMGGPTYNEQFF. CDR3 coding DNA: TGTGCCAGCAGCCGTATGGGGGGGCCCACCTACAATGAGCAGTTCTTC. Looking up the rest from reference TRBV7-2 and TRBJ2-1 gives the full variable domain: GAGVSQSPSNKVTEKGKDVELRCDPISGHTALYWYRQSLGQGLEFLIYFQGNSAPDKSGLPSDRFSAERTGGSVSTLTIQRTQQEDSAVYLCASSRMGGPTYNEQFFGPGTRLTVL.

The J gene is TRBJ1-5, the V gene TRBV7-3; D is uncertain. CDR1 is SGHTA and CDR2 is FQGTGA in the germline V gene. This CDR3 has 13 residues. Trimming took off 4 bases at V and 5 bases at J, with 9 bases between the two ends. The CDR3 loop reads CASSSGPYQPQHF. In DNA, the CDR3 is TGTGCCAGCAGCTCCGGGCCCTATCAGCCCCAGCATTTT.

In DNA, the CDR3 is TGCAGTGCTAGACCGGGACCGCCCTTTGAGACCCAGTACTTC. It specifies CSARPGPPFETQYF. The genes are TRBV20-1 and TRBJ2-5; perhaps D is TRBD1 or TRBD2 (5 bases each). The length of the CDR3 is 14 residues. The V gene lost 2 bases and the J gene lost 5 bases, with 15 bases spanning the gap. Germline CDR1 and CDR2: DFQATT and SNEGSKA (reference sequence).

This clonotype turned up a few times. The chain links TRBV5-1 to TRBJ1-2, with D unresolved. Germline V CDR1 and CDR2: SGHRS, YFSETQ. V was cut by 5 bases and J by 7 bases, with 18 bases left in between. CDR3 length: 14 residues. The CDR3 DNA reads TGCGCCAGCAGTTCCGATTTGGGTTTGGGTGGCTACACCTTC. This sequence encodes CASSSDLGLGGYTF.